The 10 T cell receptor beta chains below come from one sample, sequenced in a study of post-analysis software for immune sequencing data. General study findings and limits: In patients, four to six TRBV segments were more frequent than in controls, with TRBV5-6, TRBV5-1 and TRBV20-1 among them.

These receptors have no identified antigens. Unique molecular identifiers featured in each of the TCR beta cDNA libraries. TCRdb reprocessed the PCR reads via MiXCR and lists one record per CDR3 protein. The repertoire holds approximately 350,000 distinct CDR3 sequences, with roughly 38% as singletons. The sample taken for sequencing was blood. Every receptor here comes from a girl aged 10-17 years with multiple sclerosis.

V usage is TRBV29-1 and J usage is TRBJ2-5, with 8 positions matching TRBD1. The J call could be wrong; TRBJ2-7 is a better fit for the DNA end. Germline loops: CDR1 SQVTM, CDR2 ANQGSEA. This CDR3 is 13 amino acids long. The CDR3 bases are TGCAGCGCCTCGGGACAGGTGGGGAGCGAGCAGTACTTC. Amino acids: CSASGQVGSEQYF.

This clonotype appeared a few times. The chain couples TRBV4-2 to TRBJ2-7; either TRBD1 or TRBD2 may fit D (5 bases each). V lost 1 base and J 4 bases, leaving 17 bases between the germline ends. The germline V gene encodes CDR1 LGHNA and CDR2 YNFKEQ. This CDR3 is built from 16 residues. The CDR3 DNA sequence: TGTGCCAGCAGCCAAGGGGTGAGGGGTTTAGGTTACGAGCAGTACTTC. It yields the protein CASSQGVRGLGYEQYF.

The chain joins TRBV5-6 to TRBJ1-1; D is perhaps TRBD1 (6 bases). This CDR3 comprises 14 residues. Looked up from germline, CDR1 is SGHDT and CDR2 is YYEEEE. Trimming took 4 bases from V and 7 from J, leaving 17 bases between them. The CDR3 reads CASSAGAGTLEAFF. CDR3 coding DNA: TGTGCCAGCAGCGCGGGGGCCGGGACCCTTGAAGCTTTCTTT.

CDR3 region: CASSRDRPEAQYF. Here the CDR3 DNA reads TGTGCCAGCAGCCGGGACCGGCCGGAGGCCCAGTACTTC. V and J are TRBV7-8 and TRBJ2-7, with D perhaps matching TRBD1 or TRBD2 (5 bases each). V was shortened by 5 bases and J by 10 bases, with 18 bases between the two germline ends. Germline loops: CDR1 SGHVS, CDR2 FQNEAQ. This CDR3 contains 13 residues.

Only a few counts were recorded for this clonotype. The chain combines TRBV24-1 with TRBJ2-4, with a tentative D call TRBD1 (6 bases). This CDR3 is 17 amino acids long. Trimming removed 0 bases at V and 1 base at J, with 12 bases between. Germline assignment: CDR1 KGHDR and CDR2 SFDVKD. The CDR3 reads CATSDLGTPWAKNIQYF. The CDR3 DNA follows: TGTGCCACCAGTGATTTGGGGACACCGTGGGCCAAAAACATTCAGTACTTC.

The chain combines TRBV20-1 with TRBJ2-7, with 8 nucleotides matching TRBD1. Germline CDR1 reads DFQATT; CDR2 reads SNEGSKA (reference sequence). CDR3 length equals 16 residues. V lost 5 bases, J lost 1 base, and 13 bases stayed unmatched. The CDR3 coding sequence is TGCAGTGCTGCCAAAAACACAGGGGGAACTTCCTACGAGCAGTACTTC. Its translation: CSAAKNTGGTSYEQYF.

This clonotype was recorded a few times. This rearrangement joins TRBV7-2 to TRBJ1-1, with 7 bases fitting TRBD1. This CDR3 is 16 amino acids long. V shed 7 bases, J shed 0 bases, and the junction held 11 bases outside the gene matches. CDR1 is SGHTA and CDR2 is FQGNSA in the germline V gene. CDR3 loop: CASTDLPGQLNTEAFF. The CDR3 coding sequence is TGTGCCAGCACCGACTTGCCGGGACAGTTGAACACTGAAGCTTTCTTT.

The V call is TRBV20-1, the J call TRBJ1-1, with D perhaps matching TRBD1 (5 bases). The CDR3 extends over 14 amino acids. V lost 6 bases and J 1 base, leaving 15 bases between the germline ends. Germline V gives CDR1 DFQATT, CDR2 SNEGSKA (reference sequence). CDR3: CSAARGWGNTEAFF. Here the CDR3 DNA reads TGCAGTGCCGCGCGGGGGTGGGGGAACACTGAAGCTTTCTTT.

The chain links TRBV5-5 to TRBJ1-1; 7 bases are a match to TRBD1. The CDR3 runs 16 residues. V gave up 1 base and J gave up 2 bases; unmatched junction bases: 8. The germline CDR1 and CDR2 sequences are SGHKS and YYEKEE (reference sequence). Here the CDR3 reads CASSLLTGFVNTEAFF. Here the CDR3 DNA reads TGTGCCAGCAGCTTGTTGACAGGGTTCGTTAACACTGAAGCTTTCTTT.

This clonotype was observed a single time. This rearrangement joins TRBV27 to TRBJ1-3, with D hard to call. Trimming took off 6 bases at V and 2 bases at J, with 8 bases between the two ends. The CDR3 extends over 13 amino acids. Germline V gene sequence: CDR1 MNHEY, CDR2 SMNVEV (reference sequence). CDR3 coding DNA: TGTGCCAGCAGCGGAAGGCCTGGAAACACCATATATTTT. Translation gives CASSGRPGNTIYF.